This T cell receptor (beta chain) was sequenced during a study of graft-versus-host responses after intestinal transplantation. Turning to the study itself: Each patient got anti-thymocyte globulin induction, then tacrolimus and steroids for roughly 3 years.

The responders that had proliferated, CFSE-low CD3+CD4+ and CD3+CD8+ cells, were sorted after the reaction. Libraries were prepared by immunoSEQ multiplex PCR; TCRdb keeps only in-frame clonotypes and omits some of them. The table has around 14,000 clones, 25% to 40% seen once; the top ten hold 5.7%. General study findings and limits: Early post-transplant declines in HvG were associated with peak levels of circulating GvH clones.

The CDR3 spans 14 residues. Trimming stripped 1 base from V and 2 bases from J, with 7 bases between. Germline-derived CDR1 and CDR2 are SGHVS and FNYEAQ. There are a few counts of this clone. The sequence was collected from a human patient who received an intestinal transplant. The V gene is TRBV7-6, the J gene TRBJ2-3; no reliable D call. The sample consisted of alloreactive CD4+ T cells from a mixed lymphocyte reaction culture, taken before intestinal transplant. Stated subset: CFSE-low proliferating T cells sorted from approximately 6-day pre-transplant mixed lymphocyte reaction (GvH or HvG direction). CDR3 sequence: CASSLDGSTDTQYF. CDR3 in DNA: TGTGCCAGCAGCTTAGATGGGTCCACAGATACGCAGTATTTT. Using reference TRBV7-6 and TRBJ2-3 for the parts outside the CDR3, the full variable domain is GAGVSQSPRYKVTKRGQDVALRCDPISGHVSLYWYRQALGQGPEFLTYFNYEAQQDKSGLPNDRFSAERPEGSISTLTIQRTEQRDSAMYRCASSLDGSTDTQYFGPGTRLTVL.